Detailed here is one TCR beta chain. Other DNA variants within this sample encode the same CDR3. The record originates from a study of shared clonotypes between healthy human individuals. CD4+ cell separation produced CD45RA+ naive and CD45RA-negative memory subsets. Clones were sequenced by immunoSEQ multiplex PCR, and TCRdb holds only the in-frame ones, with some missing. The sample carries 2 million to 3 million clones, approximately 93% recorded once. CDR1 and CDR2 from the germline V gene are KGHSH and LQKENI. Trimming shortened V by 3 bases and J by 4 bases, and 6 bases separated the two germline ends. The CDR3 contains 12 residues.

The chain employs TRBV18 and TRBJ2-5, with D unresolved. The sequenced material came from naive CD4+ T cells from PBMCs. The subset: CD45RA+ positively selected. The origin of this receptor is a man aged 18 to 30 in good health. Some clones in this sample may be carry-over from other donors' samples. CDR3 protein: CASSPSSETQYF. CDR3 bases: TGTGCCAGCTCACCGTCGTCAGAGACCCAGTACTTC.